Sequencing of this T cell receptor (beta chain) was carried out in a study of CXCR4 blockade with PD-1 therapy in pancreatic cancer. Germline V gives CDR1 SGHNT, CDR2 YENEEA. The CDR3 is 14 amino acids. V lost 1 base and J lost 8; bases outside the gene matches: 3. This table comes from immunoSEQ multiplex PCR, and its TCRdb copy is limited to in-frame clones, with some not included. Found here are some 4,400 clones, approximately 61% of them singletons; the top ten hold roughly an eighth. A note on this clone: The antigen is undetermined.

Study-wide points: Sequencing covered TCRbeta chains only, not alpha chains. Survival did not correlate with tumor clonality, which averaged approximately 0.15 versus 0.05.

This TCR was recovered from a human donor with pancreatic ductal adenocarcinoma. The sample comprised tumor tissue. The chain carries TRBV11-3 and TRBJ2-1, with 9 nucleotides matching TRBD2. CDR3 DNA sequence: TGTGCCAGCAGCTTAGGCGGGAGGGCCGATGAGCAGTTCTTC. Residues: CASSLGGRADEQFF.